These 12 T cell receptor beta chains originate from one sample sequenced in a study of blood T cell repertoires in COVID-19. This table comes from immunoSEQ multiplex PCR, and its TCRdb copy is limited to in-frame clones, with some not included. Of about 200,000 clones listed, 70% to 85% were seen once; the top ten hold about 6.9%. What was sequenced was peripheral blood. The receptor set was obtained from a human donor with acute or convalescent COVID-19. The donor label of this sample is uncertain.

V gene TRBV18 combines with J gene TRBJ1-4, with 7 bases identical to TRBD1. V was pared by 5 bases and J by 8 bases, with 8 bases of the junction left unmatched. From germline, CDR1 is KGHSH and CDR2 LQKENI. CDR3 length: 14 amino acids. Written as DNA, the CDR3 is TGTGCCAGCTCAACGAAGGGGGCGGAAGAAAAACTGTTTTTT. Translated: CASSTKGAEEKLFF.

As regards this clone: This specimen includes other DNA sequences encoding the same CDR3. The chain is built from TRBV3-1 (or the pseudogene TRBV3-2) and TRBJ1-5; D is ambiguous. The CDR3 is 14 residues long. Trimming took 1 base from V and 6 from J, leaving 10 bases between them. Germline CDR1 and CDR2: LGHDT and YNNKEL (reference sequence). DNA of the CDR3: TGTGCCAGCAGCCAAGTGGCAGGAGGTCAGCCCCAGCATTTT. This translates into CASSQVAGGQPQHF.

V usage is TRBV10-3 and J usage is TRBJ2-7; weak D call: TRBD1 (6 bases). This CDR3 is 13 amino acids long. Between the trimmed V and J ends, which lost 4 bases and 2 bases, there was a span of 9 bases. CDR1 is ENHRY, CDR2 SYGVKD, per germline. CDR3 in amino acids: CAISGTGTYEQYF. DNA for the CDR3: TGTGCCATCAGTGGTACAGGGACCTACGAGCAGTACTTC.

V is TRBV28 and J is TRBJ2-7; D is possibly TRBD2 (7 bases). In germline, CDR1 is MDHEN, CDR2 SYDVKM. V was shortened by 10 bases and J by 7 bases, with 26 bases between the two germline ends. The CDR3 consists of 15 residues. The CDR3 DNA is TGTGCCACCCTCCCGGGGACCAGAGGGGGGGTGGAGCAGTACTTC. This gives the protein CATLPGTRGGVEQYF.

The sample holds one count of this clone. This CDR3 reads CASSRPPYSGRGNTGELFF. DNA for the CDR3: TGTGCCAGCAGTCGCCCCCCCTATAGCGGGAGGGGGAACACCGGGGAGCTGTTTTTT. This chain joins TRBV6-2 or TRBV6-3 and TRBJ2-2, with TRBD2 identical over 11 bases. V lost 5 bases to trimming and J lost 1 base; unmatched junction nucleotides: 12. Looked up from germline, CDR1 is MNHEY and CDR2 is SVGEGT. CDR3 size: 19 residues.

The rearrangement uses TRBV20-1 and TRBJ1-4; a weak D match, TRBD1 (6 bases). V shed 3 bases and J shed 7 bases, with 12 bases lying between them. This CDR3 has 13 residues. Germline lookup yields CDR1 DFQATT and CDR2 SNEGSKA (reference sequence). The CDR3 protein is CSASPDRLEKLFF. The CDR3 DNA is TGCAGTGCTAGTCCGGACAGACTTGAAAAACTGTTTTTT.

This clone was seen a handful of times. The chain has TRBV3-1 (or the pseudogene TRBV3-2) and TRBJ2-7, with D maybe TRBD1 (6 bases). Germline CDR1 reads LGHDT; CDR2 reads YNNKEL (reference sequence). V lost 4 bases and J 2 bases, leaving 9 bases between the germline ends. This CDR3 comprises 13 residues. CDR3 sequence reads: CASSLGTPYEQYF. The CDR3 DNA reads as TGTGCCAGCAGCCTCGGGACACCCTACGAGCAGTACTTC.

This clone was picked up a small number of times. In DNA form, the CDR3 reads TGCGCCAGCAGCTTAAATGGACAGCTCAATCAGCCCCAGCATTTT. This gives the protein CASSLNGQLNQPQHF. The chain joins TRBV5-1 to TRBJ1-5; weak D call: TRBD1 (6 bases). V dropped 2 bases and J dropped 3 bases, with 12 bases sitting between them. Germline CDR1 reads SGHRS; CDR2 reads YFSETQ. This CDR3 region has 15 residues.

J is TRBJ1-1 and V is TRBV7-2; 7 nucleotides line up with TRBD1. Germline-derived CDR1 and CDR2 are SGHTA and FQGNSA. Unmatched junction bases numbered 11, after V lost 6 bases and J lost 7 bases. The CDR3 contains 14 residues. For the CDR3, the DNA is TGTGCCAGCAGTTTTATAAGAGGGACAGTTGAAGCTTTCTTT. Its protein product is CASSFIRGTVEAFF.

This chain links TRBV19 with TRBJ2-1, with TRBD2 as a possible D gene (6 bases). Germline assignment: CDR1 LNHDA and CDR2 SQIVND (reference sequence). CDR3 length equals 14 residues. The V gene lost 3 bases and the J gene lost 7 bases, with 13 bases spanning the gap. The CDR3 bases are TGTGCCAGTAGTATCTTCGGGACTCCTAATGAGCAGTTCTTC. Its translation is CASSIFGTPNEQFF.

The gene calls are TRBV10-2 and TRBJ1-5, with a weak D call TRBD1 (5 bases). Trimming took off 0 bases at V and 3 bases at J, with 9 bases between the two ends. In germline, CDR1 is WSHSY, CDR2 SAAADI. The CDR3 has 15 amino acids. The CDR3 loop reads CASSESSRANQPQHF. The CDR3 nucleotides are TGCGCCAGCAGTGAGTCGAGCAGGGCCAATCAGCCCCAGCATTTT.

CDR3 sequence (DNA): TGTGCCAGCAGTTACGGCCGGGGTGTTAGCAATCAGCCCCAGCATTTT. This encodes CASSYGRGVSNQPQHF. The chain carries TRBV6-5 and TRBJ1-5; no firm D call. Trimming removed 2 bases at V and 0 bases at J, with 11 bases between. This CDR3 contains 16 residues. Germline CDR1 and CDR2: MNHEY and SVGAGI.